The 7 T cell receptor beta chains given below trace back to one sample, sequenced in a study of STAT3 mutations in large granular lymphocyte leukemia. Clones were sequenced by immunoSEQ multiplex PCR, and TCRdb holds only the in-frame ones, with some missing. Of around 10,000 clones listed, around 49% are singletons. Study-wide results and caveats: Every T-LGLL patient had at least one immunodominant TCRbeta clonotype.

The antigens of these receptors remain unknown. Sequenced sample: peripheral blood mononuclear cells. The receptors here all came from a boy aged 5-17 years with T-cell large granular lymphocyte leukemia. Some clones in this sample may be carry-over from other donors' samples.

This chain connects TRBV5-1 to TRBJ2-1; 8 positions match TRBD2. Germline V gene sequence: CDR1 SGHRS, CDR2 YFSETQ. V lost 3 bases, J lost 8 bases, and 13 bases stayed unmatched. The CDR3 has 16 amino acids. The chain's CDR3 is CASSWDGRAGLDEQFF. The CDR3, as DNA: TGCGCCAGCAGCTGGGACGGGAGGGCCGGGTTAGATGAGCAGTTCTTC.

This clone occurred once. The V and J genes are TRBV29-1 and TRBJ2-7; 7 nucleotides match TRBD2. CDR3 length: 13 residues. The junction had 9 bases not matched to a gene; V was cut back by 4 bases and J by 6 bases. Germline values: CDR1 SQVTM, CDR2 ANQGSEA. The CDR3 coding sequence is TGCAGCGTTGTGGGCGGTCCGGGGGGCGAGCAGTACTTC. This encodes CSVVGGPGGEQYF.

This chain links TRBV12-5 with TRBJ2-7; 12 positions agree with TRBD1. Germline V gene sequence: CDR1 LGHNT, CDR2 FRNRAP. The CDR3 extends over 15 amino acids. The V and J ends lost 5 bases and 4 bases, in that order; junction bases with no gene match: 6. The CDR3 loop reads CASGTGQGAGYEQYF. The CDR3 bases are TGTGCTAGTGGTACGGGACAGGGGGCAGGGTACGAGCAGTACTTC.

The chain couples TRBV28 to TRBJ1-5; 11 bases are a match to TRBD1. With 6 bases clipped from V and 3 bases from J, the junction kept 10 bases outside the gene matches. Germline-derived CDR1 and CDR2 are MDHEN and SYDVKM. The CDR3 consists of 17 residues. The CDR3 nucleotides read TGTGCCAGCAGGGGAGTTGGGACAGGGGGTCACAATCAGCCCCAGCATTTT. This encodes CASRGVGTGGHNQPQHF.

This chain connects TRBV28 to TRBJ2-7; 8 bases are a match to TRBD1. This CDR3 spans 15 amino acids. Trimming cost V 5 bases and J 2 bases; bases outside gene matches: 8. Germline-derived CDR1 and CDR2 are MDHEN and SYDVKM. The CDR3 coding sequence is TGTGCCAGCAGTACCACAGGGGGGAATCCCTACGAGCAGTACTTC. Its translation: CASSTTGGNPYEQYF.

CDR3 protein: CAWSGGSGNTIYF. Written as DNA, the CDR3 is TGTGCCTGGAGTGGCGGATCCGGAAACACCATATATTTT. The chain joins TRBV30 to TRBJ1-3; D is undetermined. CDR1 and CDR2 (germline): GTSNPN, SVGIG (reference sequence). V gave up 1 base and J gave up 4 bases, with 8 bases separating them. This CDR3 is built from 13 residues.

CDR3: CASSLVTSGGEQYF. The CDR3 DNA reads TGTGCCAGCAGCTTGGTGACTAGCGGCGGCGAGCAGTACTTC. V and J are TRBV5-5 and TRBJ2-7; 9 nucleotides match TRBD2. V lost 0 bases to trimming and J lost 6 bases; unmatched junction nucleotides: 4. Germline CDR1 SGHKS, CDR2 YYEKEE (reference sequence). The length of the CDR3 is 14 residues. Full variable domain (outside the CDR3, taken from reference TRBV5-5 and TRBJ2-7): DAGVTQSPTHLIKTRGQQVTLRCSPISGHKSVSWYQQVLGQGPQFIFQYYEKEERGRGNFPDRFSARQFPNYSSELNVNALLLGDSALYLCASSLVTSGGEQYFGPGTRLTVT.